These 21 T cell receptor beta chains originate from one sample sequenced in a study of blood T cells in healthy people across ages. The authors ran a second PCR of roughly 6 to 12 cycles using a sample-barcoded 5' primer and a J-beta primer mix. One entry per CDR3 protein, called by TCRdb with MiXCR from the 5' RACE reads. This table has roughly 2 million distinct CDR3 sequences, 49% appearing once. Sequencing used blood. These receptors were collected from a woman aged 40 to 49 in good health.

This clonotype was counted ten times or more. The J gene is TRBJ2-5, the V gene TRBV29-1; TRBD1 matches 9 bases. This CDR3 region has 13 residues. J gave up 4 bases and V 5 bases, and 5 bases lay outside the gene matches. CDR1 is SQVTM, CDR2 ANQGSEA, per germline. The CDR3 DNA sequence: TGCAGCGTTCCTGGGACAGGGAGAGAGACCCAGTACTTC. As protein: CSVPGTGRETQYF.

This rearrangement joins TRBV7-2 to TRBJ2-1; 16 nucleotides align to TRBD2. Germline V CDR1 and CDR2: SGHTA, FQGNSA. This CDR3 has 15 residues. V trimming: 6 bases; J trimming: 7 bases; junction bases outside the gene matches: 3. This CDR3 is CASRGLAGGANEQFF. Here the CDR3 DNA reads TGTGCCAGCAGGGGACTAGCGGGGGGGGCGAATGAGCAGTTCTTC.

This clonotype was detected only a few times. The chain couples TRBV12-3 or TRBV12-4 to TRBJ2-1; TRBD1 agrees at 10 bases. The ends lost 8 bases at V and 8 bases at J; junction bases unmatched: 9. CDR3 length equals 14 residues. Here the CDR3 reads CASVRDRGLDEQFF. CDR3 sequence (DNA): TGTGCCAGCGTACGGGACAGGGGTCTAGATGAGCAGTTCTTC.

This clonotype was observed a handful of times. The J gene is TRBJ2-5, the V gene TRBV4-3; tentatively, D is TRBD1 (5 bases). The germline V gene has CDR1 LGHNA and CDR2 YSLEER. This CDR3 region has 18 residues. V gave up 0 bases and J gave up 2 bases, with 19 bases separating them. CDR3 DNA: TGCGCCAGCAGCCAAGATCCCCCAGGGTCCAAAATACAAGAGACCCAGTACTTC. Protein product: CASSQDPPGSKIQETQYF.

The chain has TRBV9 and TRBJ1-2; D unresolved. Per germline, CDR1 SGDLS and CDR2 YYNGEE. Trimming removed 0 bases from V and 4 bases from J, with 25 bases in between. The CDR3 contains 19 residues. CDR3: CASSVAIRTGTLSFYGYTF. The CDR3 DNA reads as TGTGCCAGCAGCGTAGCTATAAGGACGGGTACCCTATCTTTCTATGGCTACACCTTC.

The chain joins TRBV20-1 to TRBJ2-6, with 8 nucleotides matching TRBD1. V dropped 3 bases and J dropped 3; count of bases not matched to a gene: 7. The germline V gene has CDR1 DFQATT and CDR2 SNEGSKA (reference sequence). CDR3 length equals 16 residues. Here the CDR3 DNA reads TGCAGTGCTAGTGACAGGGGCAGAGGTGGGGCCAACGTCCTGACTTTC. Its protein product is CSASDRGRGGANVLTF.

The chain is built from TRBV13 and TRBJ2-6; TRBD2 is a possible D gene (5 bases). The CDR3 is made up of 16 amino acids. V lost 5 bases, J lost 2 bases, and 13 bases lay in between. Germline CDR1 and CDR2: PRHDT and FYEKMQ (reference sequence). DNA for the CDR3: TGTGCCAGCAGCGGACCAGGAGGTGCTGGGGCCAACGTCCTGACTTTC. This translates into CASSGPGGAGANVLTF.

Notes on this clonotype: Its ends do not fully match the called genes, so a read error is possible. The rearrangement joins TRBV27 to TRBJ1-2, with D possibly being TRBD1 (5 bases). Germline CDR1 and CDR2: MNHEY and SMNVEV (reference sequence). CDR3 length: 14 residues. CDR3 in amino acids: CASSLGPISYGYTF. In DNA form, the CDR3 reads TGCGCCAGCAGTTTGGGACCGATTTCATATGGCTACACCTTC.

The chain is built from TRBV5-1 and TRBJ2-7; 8 bases are a match to TRBD2. The J call may not be correct, given that the DNA end is closer to TRBJ2-5. There are 15 residues in the CDR3. Germline CDR1 and CDR2: SGHRS and YFSETQ. The chain's CDR3 is CASSLDPGLVETQYF. The CDR3 DNA is TGCGCCAGCAGCTTGGACCCGGGACTAGTTGAGACCCAGTACTTC.

The CDR3 sequence is CSASLAGVCEQYF. CDR3 DNA sequence: TGCAGTGCTAGTCTAGCGGGGGTCTGCGAGCAGTACTTC. The chain links TRBV20-1 to TRBJ2-7; 10 bases are shared with TRBD2. The CDR3 runs 13 residues. CDR1 and CDR2 (germline): DFQATT, SNEGSKA (reference sequence). The trim removed 3 bases at V and 6 bases at J, leaving 5 bases unmatched.

The chain is built from TRBV18 and TRBJ2-1; 9 bases are a match to TRBD1. V trimming: 2 bases; J trimming: 4 bases; junction bases outside the gene matches: 6. Germline V gene sequence: CDR1 KGHSH, CDR2 LQKENI. This CDR3 has 16 residues. The CDR3 DNA reads as TGTGCCAGCTCACCATACAGAGGACAGGGGTACAATGAGCAGTTCTTC. Encoded protein: CASSPYRGQGYNEQFF.

This clonotype occurred a few times. The gene calls are TRBV7-8 and TRBJ1-5; a weak D match, TRBD1 (6 bases). Germline CDR1 SGHVS, CDR2 FQNEAQ. Between the trimmed V and J ends, which lost 5 bases and 6 bases, there was a span of 14 bases. The CDR3 consists of 14 residues. CDR3 nucleotides: TGTGCCAGCAGCACCTCTGGGGGCGTTCAGCCCCAGCATTTT. Translation: CASSTSGGVQPQHF.

This sequence joins TRBV28 and TRBJ1-2; D possibly corresponds to TRBD1 (6 bases). The CDR3 totals 16 residues. V lost 7 bases to trimming and J lost 3 bases, with 21 bases between them. Germline V CDR1 and CDR2: MDHEN, SYDVKM. This CDR3 is CASKGLPGAGDYGYTF. The CDR3 DNA reads as TGTGCCAGCAAGGGTCTCCCGGGGGCGGGTGACTATGGCTACACCTTC.

The rearrangement uses TRBV6-1 and TRBJ1-5, with a tentative D call TRBD1 (5 bases). V was clipped by 0 bases and J by 6 bases, with 18 bases between them. CDR1 and CDR2 (germline): MNHNS, SASEGT. The CDR3 extends over 17 amino acids. The CDR3 DNA reads as TGTGCCAGCAGTGAAGCCCCGAGCGGGTCAGGGTCTCAGCCCCAGCATTTT. It specifies CASSEAPSGSGSQPQHF.

Only a few counts were recorded for this clonotype. The rearrangement links TRBV9 to TRBJ1-2, with D perhaps TRBD1 (6 bases). Trimming removed 5 bases from V and 6 bases from J, with 14 bases in between. CDR1 and CDR2 (germline): SGDLS, YYNGEE. The CDR3 covers 13 residues. The CDR3, as DNA: TGTGCCAGCAGACCCATCTCAGGGGATGGCTACACCTTC. Its protein is CASRPISGDGYTF.

The rearrangement joins TRBV6-6 to TRBJ2-5; 9 positions match TRBD2. Germline loops: CDR1 MNHNY, CDR2 SVGAGI (reference sequence). With 2 bases clipped from V and 11 bases from J, the junction kept 9 bases outside the gene matches. The CDR3 length is 14 residues. The CDR3 reads CASSYHEGGGEQYF. The CDR3 nucleotides are TGTGCCAGCAGTTACCACGAGGGCGGGGGGGAGCAGTACTTC.

This clonotype showed up many times. This chain connects TRBV12-3 or TRBV12-4 to TRBJ2-7; the match to TRBD1 covers 9 bases. CDR3 size: 14 residues. The V segment lost 6 bases and the J segment 2 bases; nucleotides outside the gene matches: 5. The CDR3 loop reads CASSKGQGAYEQYF. The CDR3 DNA follows: TGTGCCAGCAGCAAGGGACAGGGCGCCTACGAGCAGTACTTC.

The chain couples TRBV7-8 to TRBJ2-5; 14 bases agree with TRBD2. In germline, CDR1 is SGHVS, CDR2 FQNEAQ. The CDR3 sequence is 15 residues long. V shed 5 bases, J shed 6 bases, and the junction held 5 bases outside the gene matches. CDR3 region: CASSATSGGEKTQYF. The CDR3 coding sequence is TGTGCCAGCAGCGCGACTAGCGGGGGGGAAAAGACCCAGTACTTC.

Points on this clonotype: Relative to the germline gene, one junction end is altered; a read error may explain this. The chain carries TRBV28 and TRBJ1-1; D possibly corresponds to TRBD1 (5 bases). Germline V gene data show CDR1 as MDHEN and CDR2 as SYDVKM. The CDR3 sequence is 15 residues long. CDR3: CASTMGGVMNTVAFF. CDR3 coding DNA: TGTGCCAGCACCATGGGGGGGGTTATGAACACTGTAGCTTTCTTT. Full variable domain (missing parts from reference TRBV28 and TRBJ1-1): DVKVTQSSRYLVKRTGEKVFLECVQDMDHENMFWYRQDPGLGLRLIYFSYDVKMKEKGDIPEGYSVSREKKERFSLILESASTNQTSMYLCASTMGGVMNTVAFFGQGTRLTVV.

This clonotype was found a few times. The CDR3 DNA follows: TGCGCCAGCAGCTTGGAAGACTTGCAAGAGACCCAGTACTTC. Translated: CASSLEDLQETQYF. The chain combines TRBV5-1 with TRBJ2-5; D ambiguous. The CDR3 runs 14 residues. With 0 bases removed from V and 2 bases from J, the gap between germline ends came to 8 bases. From germline, CDR1 is SGHRS and CDR2 YFSETQ. The full variable domain, its missing parts supplied by reference TRBV5-1 and TRBJ2-5, is KAGVTQTPRYLIKTRGQQVTLSCSPISGHRSVSWYQQTPGQGLQFLFEYFSETQRNKGNFPGRFSGRQFSNSRSEMNVSTLELGDSALYLCASSLEDLQETQYFGPGTRLLVL.

The chain couples TRBV27 to TRBJ2-1; TRBD2 agrees at 10 bases. The CDR3 totals 15 residues. With 7 bases clipped from V and 4 bases from J, the junction kept 7 bases outside the gene matches. The germline V gene encodes CDR1 MNHEY and CDR2 SMNVEV (reference sequence). CDR3 amino acids: CASKHPSGGYNEQFF. The CDR3, as DNA: TGTGCCAGCAAACACCCTAGCGGGGGATACAATGAGCAGTTCTTC.